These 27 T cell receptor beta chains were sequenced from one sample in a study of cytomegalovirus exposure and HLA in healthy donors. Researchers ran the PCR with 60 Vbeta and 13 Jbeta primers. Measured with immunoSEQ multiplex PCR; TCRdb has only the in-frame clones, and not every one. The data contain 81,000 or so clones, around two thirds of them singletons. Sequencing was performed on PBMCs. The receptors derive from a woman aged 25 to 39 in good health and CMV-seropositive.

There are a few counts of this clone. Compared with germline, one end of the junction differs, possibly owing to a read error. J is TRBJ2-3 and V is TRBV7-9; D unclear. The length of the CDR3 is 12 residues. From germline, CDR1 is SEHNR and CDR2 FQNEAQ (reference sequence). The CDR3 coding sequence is TGTTCCAGCAGCTTCAACACAGATACGCAGTATTTT. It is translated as CSSSFNTDTQYF.

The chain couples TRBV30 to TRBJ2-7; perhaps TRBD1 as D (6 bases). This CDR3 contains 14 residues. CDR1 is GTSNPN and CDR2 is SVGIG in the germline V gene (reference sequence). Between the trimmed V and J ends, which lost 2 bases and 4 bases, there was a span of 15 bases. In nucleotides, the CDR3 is TGTGCCTGGAGTTCCCCCAGGGGTAGGTACGAGCAGTACTTC. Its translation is CAWSSPRGRYEQYF.

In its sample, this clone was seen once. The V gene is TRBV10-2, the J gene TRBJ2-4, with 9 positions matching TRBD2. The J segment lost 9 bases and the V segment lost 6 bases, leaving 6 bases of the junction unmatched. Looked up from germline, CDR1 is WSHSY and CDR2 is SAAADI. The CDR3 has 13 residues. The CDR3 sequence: CASRPGLAAIQYF. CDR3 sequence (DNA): TGCGCCAGCAGACCGGGACTAGCAGCCATTCAGTACTTC.

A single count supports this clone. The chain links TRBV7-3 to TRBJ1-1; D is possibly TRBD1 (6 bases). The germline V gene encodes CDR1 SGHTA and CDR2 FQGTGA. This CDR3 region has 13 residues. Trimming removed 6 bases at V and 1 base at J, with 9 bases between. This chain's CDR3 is CASREGQNTEAFF. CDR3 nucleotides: TGTGCCAGCAGAGAGGGACAGAACACTGAAGCTTTCTTT.

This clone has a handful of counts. CDR3 sequence (DNA): TGTGCCAGCTTTCACAGGACAGGGAGGGGTGCTTTCTTT. Its protein product is CASFHRTGRGAFF. The J gene is TRBJ1-1, the V gene TRBV6-5, with 8 bases fitting TRBD1. Germline trimming cut 8 bases from V and 11 bases from J; bases unmatched to any gene: 13. The germline gives CDR1 MNHEY, CDR2 SVGAGI. The CDR3 sequence is 13 residues long.

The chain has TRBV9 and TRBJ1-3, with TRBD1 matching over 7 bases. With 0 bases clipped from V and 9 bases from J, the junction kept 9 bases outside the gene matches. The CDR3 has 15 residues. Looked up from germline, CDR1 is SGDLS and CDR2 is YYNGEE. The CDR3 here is CASSVGQTYRGTIYF. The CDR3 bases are TGTGCCAGCAGCGTAGGACAGACTTACAGGGGCACCATATATTTT.

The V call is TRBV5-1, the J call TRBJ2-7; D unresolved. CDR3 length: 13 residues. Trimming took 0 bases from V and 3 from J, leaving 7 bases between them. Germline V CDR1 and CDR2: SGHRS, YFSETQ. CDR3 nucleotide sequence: TGCGCCAGCAGCTTGGCGCCAGGCTACGAGCAGTACTTC. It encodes CASSLAPGYEQYF.

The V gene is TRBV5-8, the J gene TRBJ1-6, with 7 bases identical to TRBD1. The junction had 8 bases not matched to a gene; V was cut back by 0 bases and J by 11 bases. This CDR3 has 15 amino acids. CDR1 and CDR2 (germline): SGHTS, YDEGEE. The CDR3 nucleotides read TGTGCCAGCAGCTTGGCCGGGACAGCCCGAACACCCCTCCACTTT. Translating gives CASSLAGTARTPLHF.

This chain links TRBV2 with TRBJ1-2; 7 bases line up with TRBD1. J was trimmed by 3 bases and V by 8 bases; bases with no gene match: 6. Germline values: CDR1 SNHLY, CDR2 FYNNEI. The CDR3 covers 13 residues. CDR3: CASDRTGHYGYTF. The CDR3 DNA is TGTGCCAGCGACCGGACAGGCCACTATGGCTACACCTTC.

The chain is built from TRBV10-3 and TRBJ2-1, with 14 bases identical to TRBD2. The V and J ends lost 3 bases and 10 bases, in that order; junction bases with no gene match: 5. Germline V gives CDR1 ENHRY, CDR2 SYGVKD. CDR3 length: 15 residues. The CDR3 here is CAISEGTSGGGEQFF. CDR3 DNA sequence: TGTGCCATCAGTGAAGGGACTAGCGGGGGAGGAGAGCAGTTCTTC.

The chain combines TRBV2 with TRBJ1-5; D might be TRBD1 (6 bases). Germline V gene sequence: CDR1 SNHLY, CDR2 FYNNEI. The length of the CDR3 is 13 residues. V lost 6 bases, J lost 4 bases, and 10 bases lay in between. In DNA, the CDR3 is TGTGCCAGCAGGGACAGCGGTAATCAGCCCCAGCATTTT. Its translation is CASRDSGNQPQHF.

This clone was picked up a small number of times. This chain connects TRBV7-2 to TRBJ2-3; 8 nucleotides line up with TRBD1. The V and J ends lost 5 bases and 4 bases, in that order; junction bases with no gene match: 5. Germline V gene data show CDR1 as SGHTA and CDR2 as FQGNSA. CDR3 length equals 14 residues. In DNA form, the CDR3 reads TGTGCCAGCAGCCCCCGGACAGGGCCAGATACGCAGTATTTT. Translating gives CASSPRTGPDTQYF.

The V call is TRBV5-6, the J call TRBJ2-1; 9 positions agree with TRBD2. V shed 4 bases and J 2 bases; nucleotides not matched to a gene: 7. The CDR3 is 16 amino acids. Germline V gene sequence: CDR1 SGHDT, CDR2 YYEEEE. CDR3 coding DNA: TGTGCCAGCAGCAGACTAGCGGCCATAACCTACAATGAGCAGTTCTTC. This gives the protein CASSRLAAITYNEQFF.

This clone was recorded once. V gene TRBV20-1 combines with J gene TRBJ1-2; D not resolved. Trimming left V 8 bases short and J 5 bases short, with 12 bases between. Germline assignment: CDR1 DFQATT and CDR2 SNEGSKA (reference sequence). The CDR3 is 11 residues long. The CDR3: CSIRRLYGYTF. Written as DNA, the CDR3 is TGCAGTATTAGGAGGTTATATGGCTACACCTTC.

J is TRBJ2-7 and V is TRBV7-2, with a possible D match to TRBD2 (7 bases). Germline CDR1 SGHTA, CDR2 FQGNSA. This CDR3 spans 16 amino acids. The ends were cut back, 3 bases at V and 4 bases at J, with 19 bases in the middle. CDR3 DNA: TGTGCCAGCAGCTTTCAAGCCTACGGGGGGCAGTACGAGCAGTACTTC. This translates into CASSFQAYGGQYEQYF.

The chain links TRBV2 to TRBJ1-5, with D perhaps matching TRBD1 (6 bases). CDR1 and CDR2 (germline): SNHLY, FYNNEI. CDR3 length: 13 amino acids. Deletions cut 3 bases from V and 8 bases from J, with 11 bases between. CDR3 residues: CASSEGAEEPQHF. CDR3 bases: TGTGCCAGCAGTGAGGGGGCGGAAGAGCCCCAGCATTTT.

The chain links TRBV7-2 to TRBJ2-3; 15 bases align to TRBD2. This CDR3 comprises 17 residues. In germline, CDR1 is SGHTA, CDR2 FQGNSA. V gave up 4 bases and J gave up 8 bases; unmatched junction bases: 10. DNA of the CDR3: TGTGCCAGCAGCTCGGGACTAGCGGGGGGAAGTTTCGTTACGCAGTATTTT. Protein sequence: CASSSGLAGGSFVTQYF.

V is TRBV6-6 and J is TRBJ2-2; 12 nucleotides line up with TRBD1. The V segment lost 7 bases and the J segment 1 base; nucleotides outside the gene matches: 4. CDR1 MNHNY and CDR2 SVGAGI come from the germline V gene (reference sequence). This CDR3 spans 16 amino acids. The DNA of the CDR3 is TGTGCCAGCAAGGGACAGGGGGCGGGGAACACCGGGGAGCTGTTTTTT. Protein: CASKGQGAGNTGELFF.

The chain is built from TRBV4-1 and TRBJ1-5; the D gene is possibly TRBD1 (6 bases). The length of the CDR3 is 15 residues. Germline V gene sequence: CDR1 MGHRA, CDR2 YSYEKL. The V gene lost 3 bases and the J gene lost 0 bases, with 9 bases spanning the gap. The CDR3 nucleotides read TGCGCCAGCAGCCAGACAGGATATAGCAATCAGCCCCAGCATTTT. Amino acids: CASSQTGYSNQPQHF.

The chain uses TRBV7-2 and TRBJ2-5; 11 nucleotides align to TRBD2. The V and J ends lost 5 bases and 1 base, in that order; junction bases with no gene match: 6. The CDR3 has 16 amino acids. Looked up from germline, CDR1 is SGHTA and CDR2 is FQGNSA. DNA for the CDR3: TGTGCCAGCAGCGCCTCTAGCGGGGGGCCCCAAGAGACCCAGTACTTC. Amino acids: CASSASSGGPQETQYF. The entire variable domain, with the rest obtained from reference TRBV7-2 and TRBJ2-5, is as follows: GAGVSQSPSNKVTEKGKDVELRCDPISGHTALYWYRQSLGQGLEFLIYFQGNSAPDKSGLPSDRFSAERTGGSVSTLTIQRTQQEDSAVYLCASSASSGGPQETQYFGPGTRLLVL.

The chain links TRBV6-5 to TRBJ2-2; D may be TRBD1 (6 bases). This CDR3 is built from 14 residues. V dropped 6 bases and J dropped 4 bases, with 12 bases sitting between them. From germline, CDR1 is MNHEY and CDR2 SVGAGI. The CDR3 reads CASRLGRGTGELFF. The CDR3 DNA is TGTGCCAGCAGGTTGGGCAGGGGCACCGGGGAGCTGTTTTTT.

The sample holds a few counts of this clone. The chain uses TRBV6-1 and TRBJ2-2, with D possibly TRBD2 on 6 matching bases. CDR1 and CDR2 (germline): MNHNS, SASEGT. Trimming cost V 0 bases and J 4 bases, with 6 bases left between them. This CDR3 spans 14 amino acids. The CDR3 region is CASSEARGTGELFF. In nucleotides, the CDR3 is TGTGCCAGCAGTGAAGCGCGGGGCACCGGGGAGCTGTTTTTT.

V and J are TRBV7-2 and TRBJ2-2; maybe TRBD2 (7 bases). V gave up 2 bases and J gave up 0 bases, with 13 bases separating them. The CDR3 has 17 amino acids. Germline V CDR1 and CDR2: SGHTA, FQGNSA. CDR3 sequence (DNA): TGTGCCAGCAGCTTATATTCGGGGGGCACGAACACCGGGGAGCTGTTTTTT. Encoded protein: CASSLYSGGTNTGELFF.

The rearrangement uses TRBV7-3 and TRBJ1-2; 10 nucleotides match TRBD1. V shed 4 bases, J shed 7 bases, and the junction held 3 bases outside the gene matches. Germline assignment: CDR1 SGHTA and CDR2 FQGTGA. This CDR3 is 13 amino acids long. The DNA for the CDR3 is TGTGCCAGCAGCTCGACAGGGGGCTCTGGCTACACCTTC. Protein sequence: CASSSTGGSGYTF. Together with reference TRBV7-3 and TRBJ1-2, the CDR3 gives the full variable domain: GAGVSQTPSNKVTEKGKYVELRCDPISGHTALYWYRQSLGQGPEFLIYFQGTGAADDSGLPNDRFFAVRPEGSVSTLKIQRTERGDSAVYLCASSSTGGSGYTFGSGTRLTVV.

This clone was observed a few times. As DNA, the CDR3 is TGTGCCAGCAGACGCCCGCAGGGTGAAGCTTTCTTT. Protein: CASRRPQGEAFF. The chain employs TRBV27 and TRBJ1-1; tentative D call: TRBD1 (5 bases). CDR1 is MNHEY, CDR2 SMNVEV, per germline (reference sequence). The CDR3 is 12 amino acids. V lost 6 bases, J lost 7 bases, and 12 bases lay in between.

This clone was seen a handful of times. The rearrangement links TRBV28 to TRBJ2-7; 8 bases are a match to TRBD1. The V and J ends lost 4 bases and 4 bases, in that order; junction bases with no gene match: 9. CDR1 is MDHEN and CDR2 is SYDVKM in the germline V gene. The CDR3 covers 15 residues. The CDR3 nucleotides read TGTGCCAGCAGTTCGCCCGGACAGGGTTTTTACGAGCAGTACTTC. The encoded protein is CASSSPGQGFYEQYF.

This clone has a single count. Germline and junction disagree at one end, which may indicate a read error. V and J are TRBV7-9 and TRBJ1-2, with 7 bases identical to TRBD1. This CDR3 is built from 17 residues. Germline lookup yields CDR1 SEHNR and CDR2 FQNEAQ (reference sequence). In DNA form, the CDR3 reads TGTTCCAGCAGCTCTAGGAGCGACAGGGTTGATCGCTATGGCTACACCTTC. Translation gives CSSSSRSDRVDRYGYTF.